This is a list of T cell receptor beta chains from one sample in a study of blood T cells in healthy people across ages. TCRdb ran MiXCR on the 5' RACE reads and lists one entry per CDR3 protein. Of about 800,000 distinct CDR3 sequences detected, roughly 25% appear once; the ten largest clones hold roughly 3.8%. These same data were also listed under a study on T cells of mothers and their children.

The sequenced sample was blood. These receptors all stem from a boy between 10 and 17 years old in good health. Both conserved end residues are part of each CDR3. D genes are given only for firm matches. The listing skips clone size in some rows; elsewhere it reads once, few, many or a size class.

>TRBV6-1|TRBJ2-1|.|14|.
TGTGCCAGCTCGTCGACCGTCTCCTACAATGAGCAGTTCTTC
CASSSTVSYNEQFF
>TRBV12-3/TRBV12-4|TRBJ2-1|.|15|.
TGTGCCAGCAGTCCCGCCGGGACTGCCTACAATGAGCAGTTCTTC
CASSPAGTAYNEQFF
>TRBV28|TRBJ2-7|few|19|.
TGTGCCAGCAGTTTATTCGGTGGGAGCGCCTCACATCTCTCCTACGAGCAGTACTTC
CASSLFGGSASHLSYEQYF
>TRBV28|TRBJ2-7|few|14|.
TGTGCCAGCAGCCCGGGCAGGACAGTCAACGAGCAGTACTTC
CASSPGRTVNEQYF
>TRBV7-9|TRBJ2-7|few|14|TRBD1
TGTGCCAGCAGCCACCGGGACAGACCCTACGAGCAGTACTTC
CASSHRDRPYEQYF
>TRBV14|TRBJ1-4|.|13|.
TGTGCCAGCAGCCGGGAACTAAGGGAAAAACTGTTTTTT
CASSRELREKLFF
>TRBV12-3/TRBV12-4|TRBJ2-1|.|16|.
TGTGCCAGCAGTTTAGGGGTAGACAGCTCCTACAATGAGCAGTTCTTC
CASSLGVDSSYNEQFF
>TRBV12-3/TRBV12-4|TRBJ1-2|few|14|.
TGTGCCAGCAGTTTTAGGGCTACTAACTATGGCTACACCTTC
CASSFRATNYGYTF
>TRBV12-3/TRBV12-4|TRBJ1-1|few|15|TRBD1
TGTGCCAGCACGCCCACAGGGGCGGGAAACACTGAAGCTTTCTTT
CASTPTGAGNTEAFF
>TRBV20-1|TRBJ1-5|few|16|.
TGCAGTGCTAGAGCGAAAGCCCCGGGTTTGGATCAGCCCCAGCATTTT
CSARAKAPGLDQPQHF
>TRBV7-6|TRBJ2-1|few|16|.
TGTGCCAGCAGCTCTAGGGGGAGGGAGAAAGGCAATGAGCAGTTCTTC
CASSSRGREKGNEQFF
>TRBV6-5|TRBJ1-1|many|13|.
TGTGCCAGCAGCTACACAGGGAACACTGAAGCTTTCTTT
CASSYTGNTEAFF
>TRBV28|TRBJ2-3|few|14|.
TGTGCCAGCAGTCGCCGAGGGGAGACAGATACGCAGTATTTT
CASSRRGETDTQYF
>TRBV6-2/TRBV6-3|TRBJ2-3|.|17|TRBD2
TGTGCCAGCAGTTATGGGAGACTAGCGGGGGACACAGATACGCAGTATTTT
CASSYGRLAGDTDTQYF
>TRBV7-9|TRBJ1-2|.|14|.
TGTGCCAGCTCCCCGGGCGATGGAGGGTTTGGCTACACCTTC
CASSPGDGGFGYTF
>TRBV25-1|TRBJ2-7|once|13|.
TGTGCCAGCAGTGACTCTGGAAACCCCGAGCAGTACTTC
CASSDSGNPEQYF
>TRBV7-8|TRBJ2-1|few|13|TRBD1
TGTGCCAGCAGTACTAACAGGGGGAATGAGCAGTTCTTC
CASSTNRGNEQFF
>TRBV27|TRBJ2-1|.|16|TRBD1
TGTGCCAGCAGTTCCTTACCGGGACAGGGTTACAATGAGCAGTTCTTC
CASSSLPGQGYNEQFF
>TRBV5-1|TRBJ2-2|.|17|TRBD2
TGCGCCAGCAGTTTGGGGTCTAGCGGGAGCAGCACCGGGGAGCTGTTTTTT
CASSLGSSGSSTGELFF
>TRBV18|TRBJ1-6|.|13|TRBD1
TGTGCCAGCTCACCCACAGGGGATTCACCCCTCCACTTT
CASSPTGDSPLHF
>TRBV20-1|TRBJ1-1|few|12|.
TGCAGTGCTAGAGAGCCGAACACTGAAGCTTTCTTT
CSAREPNTEAFF
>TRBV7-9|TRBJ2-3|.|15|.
TGTGCCAGCAGCCCCGACAGGATGTTTACAGATACGCAGTATTTT
CASSPDRMFTDTQYF
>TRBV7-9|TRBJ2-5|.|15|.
TGTGCCAGCAGCTTAGTCGTATACCAGCAAGAGACCCAGTACTTC
CASSLVVYQQETQYF
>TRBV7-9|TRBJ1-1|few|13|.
TGTGCCAGCAGCTCGCGACTGAGCACTGAAGCTTTCTTT
CASSSRLSTEAFF
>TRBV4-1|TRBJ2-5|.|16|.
TGCGCCAGCAGCCAAGAGTCGCCGGGGGGCTCAGAGACCCAGTACTTC
CASSQESPGGSETQYF
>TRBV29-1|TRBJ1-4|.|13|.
TGCAGCGTTGACACACAGGGAGATGAAAAACTGTTTTTT
CSVDTQGDEKLFF
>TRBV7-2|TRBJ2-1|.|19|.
TGTGCCAGCAGCTTATGGGGGGCGCAGTACCTAAGCTCCTACAATGAGCAGTTCTTC
CASSLWGAQYLSSYNEQFF
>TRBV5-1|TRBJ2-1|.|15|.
TGCGCCAGCAGCTTGGTACTCTCGAGAGGCAATGAGCAGTTCTTC
CASSLVLSRGNEQFF
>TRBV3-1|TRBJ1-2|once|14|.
TGTGCCAGCAGCCAAGATACGACCGGCCATGGCTACACCTTC
CASSQDTTGHGYTF
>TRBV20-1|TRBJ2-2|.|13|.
TGCAGTGCTAGAACCCTGTGGGGCGGGGAGCTGTTTTTT
CSARTLWGGELFF
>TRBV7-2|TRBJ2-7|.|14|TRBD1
TGTGCCAGCAGCTCTGGGACAGGGTTTTACGAGCAGTACTTC
CASSSGTGFYEQYF
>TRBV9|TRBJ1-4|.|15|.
TGTGCCAGCAGCTTCGCCTCAGGGGAGGGGGAAAAACTGTTTTTT
CASSFASGEGEKLFF
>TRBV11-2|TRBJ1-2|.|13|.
TGTGCCAGCAGCTTAGGAGGGAGGGGCGGCTACACCTTC
CASSLGGRGGYTF
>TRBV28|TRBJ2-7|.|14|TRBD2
TGTGCCAGCTCAGGACTAGCGGGATTCTACGAGCAGTACTTC
CASSGLAGFYEQYF
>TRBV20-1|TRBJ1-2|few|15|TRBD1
TGCAGTGCTAGAGATAGGGACAGTTTTAACTATGGCTACACCTTC
CSARDRDSFNYGYTF
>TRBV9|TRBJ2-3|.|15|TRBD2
TGTGCCAGCAGCGTAGCTAGCGGGAGCGCAGATACGCAGTATTTT
CASSVASGSADTQYF
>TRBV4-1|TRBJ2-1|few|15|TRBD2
TGCGCCAGCAGCCAAACCGACCTAGCGGGAGGCCCTGCTTTCTTC
CASSQTDLAGGPAFF